A single T cell receptor beta chain is shown here with its context. Antigen: not known. This specimen includes other DNA sequences encoding the same CDR3. Assay: immunoSEQ multiplex PCR; the TCRdb copy retains only in-frame clones and omits some. The repertoire consists of 78,000 or so clones, with about 94% occurring once and the leading ten covering 0.44%. This specimen comes from a study of OX40 agonist ivuxolimab in advanced cancers. At the level of the study: In three patients, partial responses were observed, one with hepatocellular carcinoma and two with cutaneous melanoma.

Study-level findings and limits: Among the least clonally expanded were partial responders at 0.1-3.0 mg/kg.

This sequence originates from an adult with an advanced solid tumor such as melanoma, head and neck, liver or kidney cancer. Sequenced here: CD4+ or CD8+ T cells sorted from blood, sampled in a trial of the OX40 agonist ivuxolimab.

This CDR3 reads CAWSKQGEKLFF. In nucleotides, the CDR3 is TGTGCCTGGAGTAAACAGGGTGAAAAACTGTTTTTT. This chain connects TRBV30 to TRBJ1-4, with D perhaps TRBD1 (6 bases). The CDR3 length is 12 residues. The germline gives CDR1 GTSNPN, CDR2 SVGIG (reference sequence). Trimming removed 2 bases from V and 7 bases from J, with 8 bases in between.